This T cell receptor beta chain was retrieved from a study of blood T cell repertoires in COVID-19. Generated by immunoSEQ multiplex PCR, the TCRdb table keeps only in-frame clones and is missing some. The sample includes around 140,000 clones, 75% to 90% of them seen just once. CDR3 size: 14 residues. The V and J ends lost 2 bases and 6 bases, in that order; junction bases with no gene match: 2. Germline CDR1 MNHNY, CDR2 SVGAGI (reference sequence). This clonotype was obtained from a man in his fifties or sixties who had recovered from COVID-19. The chain employs TRBV6-6 and TRBJ1-2; 11 bases match TRBD1. The source material was peripheral blood. This CDR3 reads CASSYRTGGDGYTF. In nucleotides, the CDR3 is TGTGCCAGCAGTTACCGGACAGGGGGCGATGGCTACACCTTC.